Included here is one T cell receptor beta chain sequence, with context. CDR1 SGHNT and CDR2 YENEEA come from the germline V gene. V was clipped by 5 bases and J by 5 bases, with 15 bases between them. The CDR3 consists of 14 residues. The data are from a study of blood T cell repertoires in COVID-19. Background on the study: T cells, B-cell-depleted T cells, or PBMCs supplied cDNA or gDNA.

The authors' processing: Reference gene primers were amplified, and this amplification served to estimate nucleated cell counts. Repertoires were generated with immunoSEQ multiplex PCR, while TCRdb's copy carries only in-frame clones and drops some. V and J calls and clone size come straight from that table; D and trimming were deduced from the DNA. The table records about 100,000 clones, about nine tenths of them present only once. The sequenced sample was peripheral blood. The chain has TRBV11-3 and TRBJ1-2, with TRBD1 as a possible D gene (5 bases). This receptor was obtained from a man in his 60s with acute or convalescent COVID-19. The CDR3 nucleotides are TGTGCCAGCAGCCCAGGAGAAAAGGGGTATGGCTACACCTTC. Protein sequence: CASSPGEKGYGYTF.